The 16 T cell receptor beta chains presented below share a single source sample, sequenced in a study of beta chain features in type 1 diabetes. Sequencing targeted expressed TCRB transcripts, as all isolated RNA had been reverse transcribed. Profiling relied on immunoSEQ multiplex PCR, and the TCRdb table lists in-frame clones only, not all of them. The sample lists more than 100,000 clones, about 26% occurring once. Study-wide results and limits: In all four CD4+ subsets, TCRB CDR3 length was significantly, moderately reduced in type 1 diabetes.

No cognate antigen is known for these TCRs. Specimen: central memory CD4+ T cells from blood. The receptors were sampled from a woman aged 18-35 years with type 1 diabetes.

This clone was observed a handful of times. The rearrangement joins TRBV20-1 to TRBJ1-2; no reliable D call. The CDR3 is 11 amino acids. Deletions cut 4 bases from V and 7 bases from J, with 10 bases between. Germline CDR1 is DFQATT and CDR2 is SNEGSKA (reference sequence). The CDR3 here is CSANQAPGYTF. CDR3 DNA: TGCAGTGCTAATCAGGCTCCTGGCTACACCTTC.

This clone was detected a few times. The same CDR3 arises from other DNA sequences in this sample as well. The chain joins TRBV18 to TRBJ2-7; 7 bases line up with TRBD1. The length of the CDR3 is 14 residues. From germline, CDR1 is KGHSH and CDR2 LQKENI. With 3 bases clipped from V and 0 bases from J, the junction kept 2 bases outside the gene matches. The CDR3 loop reads CASSPGQSSYEQYF. CDR3 in DNA: TGTGCCAGCTCACCGGGACAGAGCTCCTACGAGCAGTACTTC. The complete variable domain, with remaining parts taken from reference TRBV18 and TRBJ2-7, reads NAGVMQNPRHLVRRRGQEARLRCSPMKGHSHVYWYRQLPEEGLKFMVYLQKENIIDESGMPKERFSAEFPKEGPSILRIQQVVRGDSAAYFCASSPGQSSYEQYFGPGTRLTVT.

This clone was seen more than once but under ten times. The gene calls are TRBV28 and TRBJ1-2; unclear D gene. CDR1 and CDR2 (germline): MDHEN, SYDVKM. The CDR3 is 13 residues long. Trimming left V 5 bases short and J 4 bases short, with 11 bases between. CDR3 in amino acids: CASSPGSAYGYTF. The CDR3 DNA follows: TGTGCCAGCAGTCCGGGATCAGCCTATGGCTACACCTTC.

This clone turned up a few times. The chain recombines TRBV5-1 with TRBJ1-1; D remains ambiguous. This CDR3 is built from 13 residues. V gave up 0 bases and J gave up 7 bases, with 10 bases separating them. Looked up from germline, CDR1 is SGHRS and CDR2 is YFSETQ. The CDR3 loop is CASSLDPEGEAFF. The CDR3 region has the DNA TGCGCCAGCAGCTTGGATCCGGAGGGTGAAGCTTTCTTT.

This clone occurred a few times. V is TRBV4-2 and J is TRBJ2-3, with D unclear. Germline V gene data show CDR1 as LGHNA and CDR2 as YNFKEQ. Trimming stripped 3 bases from V and 2 bases from J, with 27 bases between. There are 20 residues in the CDR3. The CDR3 DNA reads as TGTGCCAGCAGCCAGTTGTCTAGGAACCCGGGTCTCCGTAACACAGATACGCAGTATTTT. This translates into CASSQLSRNPGLRNTDTQYF.

Only a few counts were recorded for this clone. This chain uses TRBV5-4 with TRBJ2-7; 10 bases map to TRBD2. The J segment lost 1 base and the V segment lost 0 bases, leaving 4 bases of the junction unmatched. This CDR3 region has 16 residues. The V gene's germline CDR1 is SGHNT and CDR2 YYREEE (reference sequence). The CDR3 spells CASSLGVAGGSYEQYF. CDR3 nucleotides: TGTGCCAGCAGCTTGGGGGTAGCGGGAGGTTCCTACGAGCAGTACTTC. The complete variable domain, with remaining parts taken from reference TRBV5-4 and TRBJ2-7, reads ETGVTQSPTHLIKTRGQQVTLRCSSQSGHNTVSWYQQALGQGPQFIFQYYREEENGRGNFPPRFSGLQFPNYSSELNVNALELDDSALYLCASSLGVAGGSYEQYFGPGTRLTVT.

The chain uses TRBV28 and TRBJ2-1, with D maybe TRBD2 (6 bases). The CDR3 covers 15 residues. Germline loops: CDR1 MDHEN, CDR2 SYDVKM. Trimming took 6 bases from V and 8 from J, leaving 20 bases between them. The CDR3 DNA reads as TGTGCCAGCAGCTCCGCGGGACTCCAAAGCCATGAGCAGTTCTTC. It translates to CASSSAGLQSHEQFF.

This clone was seen once. The chain uses TRBV30 and TRBJ2-5, with D possibly matching TRBD2 (6 bases). CDR1 GTSNPN and CDR2 SVGIG come from the germline V gene (reference sequence). V shed 5 bases and J shed 0 bases, with 10 bases lying between them. This CDR3 has 13 residues. The CDR3 spells CAWARGYQETQYF. In DNA, the CDR3 is TGTGCCTGGGCCCGGGGGTACCAAGAGACCCAGTACTTC.

This chain connects TRBV19 to TRBJ2-5, with TRBD1 as a possible D gene (6 bases). V lost 3 bases to trimming and J lost 5 bases, with 10 bases between them. This CDR3 has 13 residues. Germline CDR1 reads LNHDA; CDR2 reads SQIVND (reference sequence). In DNA form, the CDR3 reads TGTGCCAGTAGTATTAGGGGGTTTGAGACCCAGTACTTC. This encodes CASSIRGFETQYF. Using reference TRBV19 and TRBJ2-5 for the parts outside the CDR3, the full variable domain is DGGITQSPKYLFRKEGQNVTLSCEQNLNHDAMYWYRQDPGQGLRLIYYSQIVNDFQKGDIAEGYSVSREKKESFPLTVTSAQKNPTAFYLCASSIRGFETQYFGPGTRLLVL.

The chain employs TRBV18 and TRBJ2-7, with TRBD1 matching over 8 bases. CDR1 is KGHSH and CDR2 is LQKENI in the germline V gene. V trimming: 0 bases; J trimming: 10 bases; junction bases outside the gene matches: 14. The CDR3 has 16 amino acids. CDR3: CASSPPGDRLLADQYV. The CDR3 nucleotides read TGTGCCAGCTCACCACCGGGGGACAGGCTCCTAGCCGACCAGTACGTC.

This clone was counted a few times. J is TRBJ2-1 and V is TRBV6-6, with D perhaps TRBD2 (6 bases). V was cut by 5 bases and J by 7 bases, with 12 bases left in between. The CDR3 runs 13 residues. Germline V lookup: CDR1 MNHNY, CDR2 SVGAGI (reference sequence). The CDR3: CASSATGGNEQFF. CDR3 sequence (DNA): TGTGCCAGCAGTGCTACCGGGGGAAATGAGCAGTTCTTC.

This sequence joins TRBV14 and TRBJ2-3, with 7 bases lining up with TRBD2. There are 16 residues in the CDR3. The germline gives CDR1 SGHDN, CDR2 FVKESK. V was pared by 4 bases and J by 1 base, with 8 bases of the junction left unmatched. The DNA for the CDR3 is TGTGCCAGCAGCCGGAAGCTGGGGAGGGGCACAGATACGCAGTATTTT. Protein sequence: CASSRKLGRGTDTQYF.

V is TRBV7-9 and J is TRBJ2-3, with TRBD2 identical over 8 bases. There are 16 residues in the CDR3. Germline values: CDR1 SEHNR, CDR2 FQNEAQ (reference sequence). The trim removed 3 bases at V and 2 bases at J, leaving 7 bases unmatched. The CDR3 region has the DNA TGTGCCAGCAGCTTCCGGGGAGCGGGAGTCACAGATACGCAGTATTTT. The encoded protein is CASSFRGAGVTDTQYF. The variable domain in full, completed from reference TRBV7-9 and TRBJ2-3, reads DTGVSQNPRHKITKRGQNVTFRCDPISEHNRLYWYRQTLGQGPEFLTYFQNEAQLEKSRLLSDRFSAERPKGSFSTLEIQRTEQGDSAMYLCASSFRGAGVTDTQYFGPGTRLTVL.

This clone was seen more than once but under ten times. This sequence joins TRBV5-4 and TRBJ2-1, with 11 bases that match TRBD2. The ends lost 3 bases at V and 6 bases at J; junction bases unmatched: 8. Germline lookup yields CDR1 SGHNT and CDR2 YYREEE (reference sequence). CDR3 length: 16 amino acids. CDR3 sequence: CASSSRTSGPFNEQFF. The DNA for the CDR3 is TGTGCCAGCAGCTCCCGGACTAGCGGGCCCTTCAATGAGCAGTTCTTC.

This clone was seen a handful of times. The J gene is TRBJ2-7, the V gene TRBV28; the D gene is possibly TRBD1 (6 bases). The CDR3 spans 14 residues. Germline V gene data show CDR1 as MDHEN and CDR2 as SYDVKM. The ends were cut back, 1 base at V and 4 bases at J, with 11 bases in the middle. The CDR3 nucleotides are TGTGCCAGCAGTTTATCAGGGGTAGGATACGAGCAGTACTTC. The encoded protein is CASSLSGVGYEQYF.

V and J are TRBV27 and TRBJ2-7; 10 bases map to TRBD2. CDR3 size: 16 residues. J gave up 2 bases and V 6 bases, and 10 bases lay outside the gene matches. CDR1 and CDR2 (germline): MNHEY, SMNVEV (reference sequence). The CDR3 DNA is TGTGCCAGCAGCCTAACGGGGCTAGCGGGGGCCTACGAGCAGTACTTC. Translated, it gives CASSLTGLAGAYEQYF.